The rows below give T cell receptor beta chains drawn from one sample of a study of blood T cell repertoires in COVID-19. Some clones are missing from TCRdb's copy, which holds only in-frame ones; the method was immunoSEQ multiplex PCR. The data contain under 200,000 clones, around 84% of them seen just once; the ten biggest clones take up 8%. Sequencing used PBMCs or T cells enriched from blood (not recorded which). These receptors came from a woman aged 50 to 60 who had recovered from COVID-19. Each CDR3 is given without its conserved first and last residue. Each record gives: V gene, CDR3 protein.

TRBV19 | ASSMGGQGTNTQY
TRBV19 | ASSMNGGYYGYT
TRBV19 | ASSMRGLSGTSTDTQY
TRBV28 | ASSFAGWETQY
TRBV10-3 | AIKYSEIYHEQY
TRBV2 | ASGPGVRVSYEQY
TRBV2 | ASSGTAGGYT
TRBV19 | ASSINTGTVRSGELF
TRBV2 | ASSTSGNEQF
TRBV11-2 | ASSLVPGQGNTGELF
TRBV19 | ASSIATAGAGYT
TRBV4-2 | ASSQDGSSYNEQF